This T cell receptor beta chain was identified in a study of blood T cell repertoires in COVID-19 (dated by TCRdb to the early 2020s). Turning to the overall study: The collaborator samples originated in the United States, Italy and Spain and spanned the acute and convalescent phases of COVID-19. Deeply sampled blood TCRbeta repertoires from subjects exposed to, actively infected with, or recovered from COVID-19 were included in the dataset. Where HLA class I and class II types were available, the types were taken from metadata supplied by the sample provider, not from assay-based typing. Sample metadata almost always included a de-identified subject ID, COVID-19 status, age in years and sex. The repertoires were released in a freely available public database intended as a resource for research on the immune response to SARS-CoV-2. The samples were drawn from the first 160 participants of the ongoing ImmuneRACE study and from roughly 1,300 subjects provided by 6 global collaborators. The prospective study material was composed of cDNA or gDNA derived from T cells, B-cell-depleted T cells, or PBMCs. What the work shows at the level of the full study, not this receptor alone: Clinical and demographic metadata were provided uncurated, with the amount varying by source and participant.

The immunoSEQ Assay, a bias-controlled multiplex PCR, was used to amplify TCRbeta CDR3 regions from genomic DNA. Under the source paper's analysis protocol: The number of nucleated cells in each sample was estimated by amplification of reference gene primers within the assay. To quantify the absolute abundance of each unique TCRbeta CDR3 rearrangement, sequence reads were collapsed and filtered. Productive Simpson clonality was computed per sample as the square root of Simpson's diversity index over productive rearrangements. TCRdb mirrors the immuneACCESS table, restricted to in-frame sequences. Some clones are absent from its copies; in checked studies, under half trace to an unresolved V gene, and the reason for the others is unknown. The V and J calls and the clone size are those of that table, but D and trimming were determined from the DNA. The sample data list about 320,000 clones, and about 82% of these were observed just once. The leading ten clones occupy roughly 7.8% of the sample.

The CDR3 sequence holds 16 residues, the cysteine and phenylalanine included. Only the CDR3 DNA stays, 48 bases, in frame from base 1. Germline trimming: 4 bases from V, 6 bases from J; junction bases outside gene matches: 8. CDR1 is given as MNHEY and CDR2 as SMNVEV, both from the germline V gene (reference sequence). In the case of this clone: The antigen it recognizes is unknown. No quality values exist for individual bases; no much larger clone is one base distant.

The collaborating institutions used their own protocols to collect whole blood in K2EDTA tubes. For TCRbeta analysis, collaborators shipped samples in one of three forms: frozen whole blood, isolated PBMCs, or DNA extracted from either of those sample types. The material sequenced was peripheral blood. The chain employs TRBV27 and TRBJ2-2; 10 bases in between match TRBD2. The receptor was derived from a human donor in a cohort sampled during active COVID-19. CDR3 protein: CASSSSLLAGAGELFF. The DNA reads TGTGCCAGCAGTTCCTCCCTTCTAGCGGGAGCCGGGGAGCTGTTTTTT.